This TCR beta chain was sequenced in a study of T cell responses to AZD1222 COVID-19 vaccine (dated by TCRdb to the early 2020s). Regarding the study in general: AZD1222 recipients given second doses at about 4 weeks or at about 12 weeks were pooled, since spike-specific TCR depth and breadth were not found to differ between the two schedules. A total of about 250 trial participants underwent TCR sequencing, of whom some 200 had received two doses of AZD1222 and some 25 had received two doses of the MenACWY control vaccine. Enrollment into the trials was organized by age into subgroups of 18-55, 56-69 and 70-plus years, and those subgroups contained about 160, 30 and 59 TCR-sequenced participants, respectively. Paper-wide results and their limitations: CD4 TCRs associated with the vaccine covered the entire spike protein, and the dominant responses were in regions 160-218 and 743-854. Participants were mostly white British, with more females than males. The authors suggested clonal diversity may have been underestimated. Because no samples from the day 14 peak response were available, repertoires could be characterized only after the peak T cell response. Only 5 to 7 AZD1222 recipients were SARS-CoV-2 seropositive at baseline, limiting conclusions about previously exposed vaccinees. Reportedly, close to half of the unique spike-specific TCRs recognized epitopes lying outside the regions that are mutated in the B.1.351 and B.1.1.7 variants. Spike-specific TCR breadth and depth rose significantly after two AZD1222 doses compared with day 0 and with MenACWY recipients. The 56-69-year group was small, and its depth increase did not reach significance, likely because of low power.

With respect to this clone: The antigen it recognizes is unknown. One base away there is no much larger clone; base qualities are not given.

Deletion took 4 bases off V and 4 bases off J, with a span of 14 bases between the germline ends. The CDR3 has 15 amino acids, counting the end cysteine and phenylalanine. Of all the DNA, just the CDR3 is kept, 45 bases in frame from base 1. From a lookup of the germline V gene (reference sequence), CDR1 and CDR2 are MNHEY and SMNVEV. Explained via the paper, the time point label denotes: baseline before first vaccination. Samples from vaccinated people were obtained from the UK trials COV001 and COV002, which included a single-blind randomized controlled phase 2/3 trial of AZD1222 (ChAdOx1 nCoV-19) in healthy adults. For TCRbeta chain sequencing, PBMC samples were collected from trial participants at day 0 and at day 28 after the second dose. The CDR3 regions of human TCRbeta chains were analyzed by immunosequencing. The authors' analysis ran thus. Repertoire TCRs were checked for matches against a reference library of SARS-CoV-2-specific TCRs that had been generated using the MIRA antigen-specificity platform. Breadth was defined as the fraction of unique TCRs that were SARS-CoV-2-associated, and depth was defined as the fraction of total T cells that were SARS-CoV-2-associated. Using the MIRA data, every spike-specific TCR was mapped to the spike region that the TCR reacted to and assigned to either a CD4 or a CD8 class. Log10-transformed breadth and depth values were compared by one-way ANOVA with Sidak's multiple comparisons tests. TCRdb stores this immuneACCESS table with in-frame sequences only. Part of the clones is absent; in the studies checked, under half of the shortfall reflects unresolved V genes, and no reason is known for the rest. V and J calls and clone size are given by that table; D and trimming were obtained from the DNA. Here the sample has around 100,000 clones; over 90% occur a single time. The top ten constitute under 2% of the sample.

The sequences come from peripheral blood, collected on day 0 of AZD1222 vaccination. The chain is encoded by TRBV27 joined to TRBJ1-3, with no D gene named confidently. The clonotype originates from an adult in good health. The DNA sequence is TGTGCCAGCAGTTCATTAGCGTTAGGGGGAAACACCATATATTTT. It codes for CASSSLALGGNTIYF.